This T cell receptor beta chain was sequenced during a study of blood T cell repertoires in COVID-19. Background on the study: PBMCs, B-cell-depleted T cells, or T cells were the source of the cDNA or gDNA that made up the material.

Study processing details: It was from reference gene primer amplification that nucleated cell counts were estimated. Libraries were prepared by immunoSEQ multiplex PCR; TCRdb keeps only in-frame clonotypes and omits some of them. V and J calls and clone size are copied from that table; D and trimming were computed from the DNA. Here the sample spans approximately 99,000 clones, 87% being singletons. Germline V gives CDR1 SGHDN, CDR2 FVKESK. V was pared by 6 bases and J by 7 bases, with 17 bases between. The CDR3 spans 14 residues. This sequence originates from a human donor in a cohort sampled during active COVID-19. The chain carries TRBV14 and TRBJ2-3, with unresolved D. Sequences were obtained from peripheral blood. CDR3 sequence (DNA): TGTGCCAGCAGTCCACCCACCGGTATCAATACGCAGTATTTT. Amino acid sequence: CASSPPTGINTQYF. The whole variable domain, filled in from reference TRBV14 and TRBJ2-3, reads EAGVTQFPSHSVIEKGQTVTLRCDPISGHDNLYWYRRVMGKEIKFLLHFVKESKQDESGMPNNRFLAERTGGTYSTLKVQPAELEDSGVYFCASSPPTGINTQYFGPGTRLTVL.